This T cell receptor beta chain was retrieved from a study of OX40 agonist ivuxolimab in advanced cancers. Here immunoSEQ multiplex PCR was the method, and the copy in TCRdb shows in-frame clones only, minus some. The sample yields roughly 71,000 clones, around 93% seen once. This CDR3 region has 13 residues. V lost 3 bases, J lost 8 bases, and 10 bases lay in between. Germline CDR1 MDHEN, CDR2 SYDVKM. This sequence was found in an adult with an advanced solid tumor such as melanoma, head and neck, liver or kidney cancer. The gene calls are TRBV28 and TRBJ1-4, with a possible D match to TRBD1 (5 bases). The specimen was CD4+ or CD8+ T cells sorted from blood, collected in a trial of the OX40 agonist ivuxolimab. CDR3 bases: TGTGCCAGCAGTTTGGTTTCAGGGGAAAAACTGTTTTTT. Its translation: CASSLVSGEKLFF.